Presented here are 23 T cell receptor beta chains from one specimen sequenced in a study of T cells in Graves' hyperthyroidism and ophthalmopathy. Using RNA transcripts as the source, TCR beta CDR3 regions were amplified. A first-round RT-PCR of the TCR CDR3 used the HTBI primer set. TCRdb processed the multiplex PCR reads anew with MiXCR; each CDR3 protein has one entry. Of fewer than 750,000 distinct CDR3 sequences listed, under 15% are singletons. Sequenced: blood. The source of these receptors is a woman aged 40 to 50 with Graves' ophthalmopathy.

This clonotype came up many times. V usage is TRBV28 and J usage is TRBJ2-5; maybe TRBD1 (5 bases). With 5 bases removed from V and 3 bases from J, the gap between germline ends came to 13 bases. Germline V gene sequence: CDR1 MDHEN, CDR2 SYDVKM. The CDR3 is made up of 14 amino acids. The CDR3 loop is CASSPVTVKETQYF. CDR3 nucleotides: TGTGCCAGCAGTCCTGTGACAGTCAAAGAGACCCAGTACTTC.

This clonotype was picked up a small number of times. This chain connects TRBV11-2 to TRBJ2-5; 15 bases are shared with TRBD2. With 4 bases clipped from V and 2 bases from J, the junction kept 5 bases outside the gene matches. CDR1 and CDR2 from the germline V gene are SGHAT and FQNNGV. This CDR3 comprises 17 residues. The CDR3: CASSSGLAGGPQETQYF. The CDR3 nucleotides are TGTGCCAGCAGCTCCGGACTAGCGGGAGGGCCGCAAGAGACCCAGTACTTC.

The CDR3 sequence is CSARHPGDYSNQPQHF. CDR3 in DNA: TGCAGTGCGAGACACCCTGGGGATTATAGCAATCAGCCCCAGCATTTT. The chain carries TRBV20-1 and TRBJ1-5, with no clear D. This CDR3 region has 16 residues. Trimming took 6 bases from V and 0 from J, leaving 18 bases between them. CDR1 is DFQATT, CDR2 SNEGSKA, per germline (reference sequence).

This chain connects TRBV6-1 to TRBJ2-2, with 13 bases fitting TRBD2. Germline V CDR1 and CDR2: MNHNS, SASEGT. This CDR3 is built from 16 residues. V lost 7 bases to trimming and J lost 7 bases; unmatched junction nucleotides: 9. CDR3 amino acids: CASKGLAGVRSGELFF. In nucleotides, the CDR3 is TGTGCCAGCAAAGGACTAGCGGGAGTTAGGAGCGGGGAGCTGTTTTTT.

The V and J genes are TRBV7-8 and TRBJ1-6; unclear D gene. Germline CDR1 reads SGHVS; CDR2 reads FQNEAQ. The CDR3 consists of 15 residues. Trimming removed 0 bases from V and 0 bases from J, with 3 bases in between. This CDR3 reads CASSLARSYNSPLHF. The CDR3 bases are TGTGCCAGCAGCTTAGCCCGCTCCTATAATTCACCCCTCCACTTT.

The CDR3 DNA follows: TGTGCCAGCAGCCAAGCTAGTGGAACTGAAGCTTTCTTT. Its protein product is CASSQASGTEAFF. The V and J genes are TRBV3-1 and TRBJ1-1, with D unclear. Germline values: CDR1 LGHDT, CDR2 YNNKEL (reference sequence). Trimming left V 1 base short and J 5 bases short, with 8 bases between. CDR3 length: 13 amino acids.

This clonotype was seen ten or more times. This chain connects TRBV27 to TRBJ1-1; no firm D call. CDR1 MNHEY and CDR2 SMNVEV come from the germline V gene (reference sequence). The length of the CDR3 is 13 residues. V lost 0 bases to trimming and J lost 4 bases, with 6 bases between them. The CDR3, as DNA: TGTGCCAGCAGTTTATCCCCCTCCACTGAAGCTTTCTTT. Residues: CASSLSPSTEAFF.

This clonotype was seen many times. This chain connects TRBV5-1 to TRBJ2-7; possibly TRBD1 for D (5 bases). The V gene lost 3 bases and the J gene lost 9 bases, with 16 bases spanning the gap. Germline loops: CDR1 SGHRS, CDR2 YFSETQ. This CDR3 is 13 amino acids long. Written as DNA, the CDR3 is TGCGCCAGCAGCTCCCAGGACAAGCAGGGGCAGTACTTC. Translating gives CASSSQDKQGQYF.

In this sample, this clonotype turned up a few times. This may arise from a read error, as a much more abundant clone is one base away. The chain has TRBV11-2 and TRBJ2-7; D remains ambiguous. This CDR3 region has 12 residues. CDR1 is SGHAT, CDR2 FQNNGV, per germline. Trimming pared 5 bases from V and 9 bases from J, leaving 14 bases between. The CDR3 region has the DNA TGTGCCAGCAGCCCCGCAGGTACATCGCAGTACTTC. Amino acids: CASSPAGTSQYF.

This clonotype has ten or more counts. The chain uses TRBV27 and TRBJ2-7; D uncertain. The CDR3 has 13 amino acids. CDR1 and CDR2 from the germline V gene are MNHEY and SMNVEV (reference sequence). The ends were cut back, 3 bases at V and 0 bases at J, with 6 bases in the middle. The chain's CDR3 is CASSFEPSYEQYF. DNA for the CDR3: TGTGCCAGCAGTTTCGAACCCTCCTACGAGCAGTACTTC.

The sample holds a few counts of this clonotype. The chain combines TRBV12-3 or TRBV12-4 with TRBJ2-5; D is tentatively TRBD1 or TRBD2 (5 bases each). V lost 2 bases and J lost 4, with 14 bases in between. The CDR3 runs to 15 residues. CDR3 DNA: TGTGCCAGCAGTTTATGGTCCGGGGCTGGAGAGACCCAGTACTTC. Residues: CASSLWSGAGETQYF.

This rearrangement joins TRBV20-1 to TRBJ1-5, with 8 positions matching TRBD1. Germline V CDR1 and CDR2: DFQATT, SNEGSKA (reference sequence). V lost 3 bases, J lost 2 bases, and 6 bases stayed unmatched. The CDR3 consists of 15 residues. The CDR3 nucleotides are TGCAGTGCTAGTGAGACGACAGGGGGCAATCAGCCCCAGCATTTT. It is translated as CSASETTGGNQPQHF.

This chain links TRBV6-5 with TRBJ1-1; D remains unclear. Germline-derived CDR1 and CDR2 are MNHEY and SVGAGI. CDR3 size: 13 residues. V was clipped by 4 bases and J by 4 bases, with 10 bases between them. The CDR3 nucleotides are TGTGCCAGCAGTTTAGAGGTGTTCACTGAAGCTTTCTTT. This encodes CASSLEVFTEAFF.

V and J are TRBV20-1 and TRBJ2-7; D gene uncertain. Germline CDR1 DFQATT, CDR2 SNEGSKA (reference sequence). The CDR3 contains 13 residues. V was shortened by 1 base and J by 5 bases, with 12 bases between the two germline ends. CDR3 protein: CSARGPPEHEQYF. CDR3 coding DNA: TGCAGTGCTAGAGGCCCCCCCGAGCACGAGCAGTACTTC.

Comment on this clonotype: An end of the junction does not agree with germline; a read error may underlie this. This rearrangement joins TRBV6-2 or TRBV6-3 to TRBJ1-1, with 7 bases lining up with TRBD1. This CDR3 is built from 17 residues. Germline CDR1 MNHEY, CDR2 SVGEGT. The CDR3 spells CASSYERGPGMNPEAFF. DNA of the CDR3: TGTGCCAGCAGTTACGAAAGGGGGCCCGGGATGAACCCTGAAGCTTTCTTT.

This clonotype was recorded many times. The chain couples TRBV6-2 or TRBV6-3 to TRBJ2-5; D is unclear. The CDR3 is made up of 14 amino acids. Germline CDR1 is MNHEY and CDR2 is SVGEGT. V was clipped by 7 bases and J by 1 base, with 13 bases between them. CDR3 in DNA: TGTGCCAGCACCCCTCGGTTGTCCCAAGAGACCCAGTACTTC. Its translation: CASTPRLSQETQYF.

The rearrangement links TRBV12-3 or TRBV12-4 to TRBJ1-1; possibly TRBD1 for D (5 bases). V shed 3 bases and J shed 6 bases, with 11 bases lying between them. There are 13 residues in the CDR3. As DNA, the CDR3 is TGTGCCAGCAGTTTTCAGCGGGGACCTGAAGCTTTCTTT. As protein: CASSFQRGPEAFF.

The rearrangement joins TRBV7-9 to TRBJ1-1, with D unclear. This CDR3 is built from 13 residues. V was trimmed by 0 bases and J by 5 bases, leaving 7 bases between them. The V gene's germline CDR1 is SEHNR and CDR2 FQNEAQ (reference sequence). CDR3 amino acids: CASSLAKGTEAFF. The CDR3 DNA sequence: TGTGCCAGCAGCTTAGCAAAAGGGACTGAAGCTTTCTTT.

In its sample, this clonotype was seen many times. The chain joins TRBV19 to TRBJ1-5; D gene unclear. There are 11 residues in the CDR3. Germline CDR1 and CDR2: LNHDA and SQIVND (reference sequence). Trimming took off 2 bases at V and 8 bases at J, with 4 bases between the two ends. The CDR3 DNA reads as TGTGCCAGTAGTATAAAAAAGCCCCAGCATTTT. Its translation is CASSIKKPQHF.

The chain carries TRBV28 and TRBJ1-6; 7 bases fit TRBD1. Germline assignment: CDR1 MDHEN and CDR2 SYDVKM. The CDR3 totals 18 residues. J was trimmed by 0 bases and V by 5 bases; bases with no gene match: 10. In DNA, the CDR3 is TGTGCCAGCAGTACGGGACAGTTCTCGAGCTCCTATAATTCACCCCTCCACTTT. Encoded protein: CASSTGQFSSSYNSPLHF.

This chain connects TRBV4-2 to TRBJ2-7, with TRBD2 identical over 8 bases. The V gene's germline CDR1 is LGHNA and CDR2 YNFKEQ. J gave up 3 bases and V 0 bases, and 7 bases lay outside the gene matches. The CDR3 is 16 amino acids. The CDR3 DNA is TGTGCCAGCAGCCAAGATTCGGGGGGGGCGGACTACGAGCAGTACTTC. Protein: CASSQDSGGADYEQYF.

At least ten counts were recorded for this clonotype. CDR3 DNA sequence: TGTGCCAGCAGTTTAACCGGGACAGGGACGGGTGTGGGCAATCAGCCCCAGCATTTT. This gives the protein CASSLTGTGTGVGNQPQHF. This sequence joins TRBV12-3 or TRBV12-4 and TRBJ1-5; 9 nucleotides agree with TRBD1. The CDR3 totals 19 residues. J was trimmed by 2 bases and V by 2 bases; bases with no gene match: 13.

This clonotype was detected ten times or more. The J gene is TRBJ1-1, the V gene TRBV6-1; a possible D gene is TRBD1 (6 bases). This CDR3 region has 14 residues. Trimming removed 6 bases at V and 3 bases at J, with 14 bases between. CDR1 is MNHNS and CDR2 is SASEGT in the germline V gene. The chain's CDR3 is CASSRRTDYTEAFF. CDR3 bases: TGTGCCAGCAGCCGGCGGACAGACTACACTGAAGCTTTCTTT.